This T cell receptor (beta chain) was sequenced for a study of blood T cell repertoires in COVID-19. The repertoire was sequenced with immunoSEQ multiplex PCR; TCRdb's copy has only in-frame clones and lacks some. The table includes approximately 130,000 clones, around four fifths detected once. The V end lost 1 base, the J end lost 0 bases, and 7 bases lay between the germline ends. The germline CDR1 and CDR2 sequences are SNHLY and FYNNEI. This CDR3 spans 15 amino acids. This sequence joins TRBV2 and TRBJ1-5, with D unclear. The TCR sequence derives from an elderly man with active or convalescent COVID-19. Specimen: peripheral blood. CDR3 loop: CASSEGGASNQPQHF. The CDR3 nucleotides are TGTGCCAGCAGTGAAGGGGGAGCTAGCAATCAGCCCCAGCATTTT.